These T cell receptor beta chains were read from a single sample in a study of OX40 agonist ivuxolimab in advanced cancers. Clones were read by immunoSEQ multiplex PCR, and TCRdb kept only the in-frame ones, dropping some. The sample includes 90,000 to 120,000 clones, roughly nine tenths of them seen just once. Sequencing used CD4+ or CD8+ T cells sorted from blood, obtained in a trial of the OX40 agonist ivuxolimab. The receptors derive from an adult with an advanced solid tumor such as melanoma, head and neck, liver or kidney cancer. Both conserved end residues are part of each CDR3. The order of the fields is CDR3 protein, V gene, D gene, J gene. A D gene is named only where the DNA matches it firmly.

CDR3aa: CASSIDFRRRGPTEAFF
v_gene: TRBV19
d_gene: TRBD1
j_gene: TRBJ1-1

CDR3aa: CASRQRGGAGELFF
v_gene: TRBV7-2
d_gene: .
j_gene: TRBJ2-2

CDR3aa: CASSRGTSGRKTGELFF
v_gene: TRBV18
d_gene: TRBD2
j_gene: TRBJ2-2

CDR3aa: CASSFRGRASPYTNTGELFF
v_gene: TRBV27
d_gene: TRBD2
j_gene: TRBJ2-2

CDR3aa: CASSQEGHQRAGAKNIQYF
v_gene: TRBV4-3
d_gene: .
j_gene: TRBJ2-4

CDR3aa: CASSLAPGGAGETQYF
v_gene: TRBV5-1
d_gene: TRBD2
j_gene: TRBJ2-5

CDR3aa: CSVADRMNTEAFF
v_gene: TRBV29-1
d_gene: .
j_gene: TRBJ1-1

CDR3aa: CASSHPPTDTQYF
v_gene: TRBV28
d_gene: .
j_gene: TRBJ2-3

CDR3aa: CASSLAGLGGPGETQYF
v_gene: TRBV7-9
d_gene: TRBD2
j_gene: TRBJ2-5

CDR3aa: CASSDMTGFPNEKLFF
v_gene: TRBV6-1
d_gene: TRBD1
j_gene: TRBJ1-4

CDR3aa: CATSRGLVDNEQFF
v_gene: TRBV15
d_gene: .
j_gene: TRBJ2-1

CDR3aa: CASGDITGNTIYF
v_gene: TRBV18
d_gene: .
j_gene: TRBJ1-3

CDR3aa: CASSPNRGPPEQYF
v_gene: TRBV18
d_gene: TRBD1
j_gene: TRBJ2-7

CDR3aa: CASSLSRDEQYF
v_gene: TRBV11-2
d_gene: .
j_gene: TRBJ2-7

CDR3aa: CAWSVGHHNSPLHF
v_gene: TRBV30
d_gene: .
j_gene: TRBJ1-6

CDR3aa: CASSLAGPLFSETQYF
v_gene: TRBV7-2
d_gene: .
j_gene: TRBJ2-5

CDR3aa: CAWSAAPPDGEKLFF
v_gene: TRBV30
d_gene: .
j_gene: TRBJ1-4

CDR3aa: CASSAGYGYTF
v_gene: TRBV25-1
d_gene: .
j_gene: TRBJ1-2

CDR3aa: CASSFSSGGTGNTIYF
v_gene: TRBV5-1
d_gene: .
j_gene: TRBJ1-3

CDR3aa: CASRGLAGTQETQYF
v_gene: TRBV4-1
d_gene: TRBD2
j_gene: TRBJ2-5

CDR3aa: CAEIRLADEQFF
v_gene: TRBV12-1
d_gene: .
j_gene: TRBJ2-1

CDR3aa: CASSQTSGSFETQYF
v_gene: TRBV7-2
d_gene: TRBD2
j_gene: TRBJ2-5

CDR3aa: CASSYYRTSAYEQYF
v_gene: TRBV6-6
d_gene: .
j_gene: TRBJ2-7

CDR3aa: CARGVPTYNEQFF
v_gene: TRBV21-1
d_gene: .
j_gene: TRBJ2-1

CDR3aa: CASSPTRGASGELFF
v_gene: TRBV16
d_gene: TRBD2
j_gene: TRBJ2-2

CDR3aa: CASSLGGWRYGADNEQFF
v_gene: TRBV7-2
d_gene: .
j_gene: TRBJ2-1

CDR3aa: CASSRQGGELSEQYF
v_gene: TRBV5-1
d_gene: TRBD1
j_gene: TRBJ2-7

CDR3aa: CASSFAAQTGGTEAFF
v_gene: TRBV28
d_gene: TRBD1
j_gene: TRBJ1-1

CDR3aa: CASSYRQAQAEQYF
v_gene: TRBV7-2
d_gene: .
j_gene: TRBJ2-7

CDR3aa: CASSRQGSAEQFF
v_gene: TRBV25-1
d_gene: TRBD1
j_gene: TRBJ2-1

CDR3aa: CASSSAPVDVSSYNEQFF
v_gene: TRBV28
d_gene: .
j_gene: TRBJ2-1

CDR3aa: CASSTSKTSSTDTQYF
v_gene: TRBV19
d_gene: .
j_gene: TRBJ2-3

CDR3aa: CASTHSAAGETQYF
v_gene: TRBV5-1
d_gene: .
j_gene: TRBJ2-5

CDR3aa: CASSLSKTEQYF
v_gene: TRBV28
d_gene: .
j_gene: TRBJ2-7

CDR3aa: CASSPTRTGGTDTQYF
v_gene: TRBV18
d_gene: TRBD1
j_gene: TRBJ2-3

CDR3aa: CATRTANYEQYF
v_gene: TRBV4-3
d_gene: .
j_gene: TRBJ2-7

CDR3aa: CASRVSGGRTEAFF
v_gene: TRBV7-3
d_gene: TRBD1
j_gene: TRBJ1-1

CDR3aa: CASALIVNEKLFF
v_gene: TRBV11-2
d_gene: .
j_gene: TRBJ1-4

CDR3aa: CASTSVRGLRNEQFF
v_gene: TRBV28
d_gene: TRBD1
j_gene: TRBJ2-1